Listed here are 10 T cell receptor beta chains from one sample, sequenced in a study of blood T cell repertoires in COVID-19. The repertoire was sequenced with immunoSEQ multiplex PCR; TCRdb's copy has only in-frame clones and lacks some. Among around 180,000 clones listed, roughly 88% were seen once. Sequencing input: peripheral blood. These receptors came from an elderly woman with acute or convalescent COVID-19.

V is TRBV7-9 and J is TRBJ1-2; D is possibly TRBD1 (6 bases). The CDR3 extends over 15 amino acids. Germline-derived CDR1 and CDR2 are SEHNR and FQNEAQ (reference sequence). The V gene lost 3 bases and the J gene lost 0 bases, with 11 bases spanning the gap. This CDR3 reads CASSFQGLANYGYTF. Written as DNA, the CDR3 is TGTGCCAGCAGCTTCCAGGGGCTAGCTAACTATGGCTACACCTTC.

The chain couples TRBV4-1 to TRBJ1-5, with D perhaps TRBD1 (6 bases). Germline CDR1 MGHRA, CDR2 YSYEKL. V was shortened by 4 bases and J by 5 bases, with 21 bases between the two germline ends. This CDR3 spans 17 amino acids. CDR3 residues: CASSPTSTRGIYQPQHF. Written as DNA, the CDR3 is TGCGCCAGCAGCCCCACCTCAACCAGGGGAATCTATCAGCCCCAGCATTTT.

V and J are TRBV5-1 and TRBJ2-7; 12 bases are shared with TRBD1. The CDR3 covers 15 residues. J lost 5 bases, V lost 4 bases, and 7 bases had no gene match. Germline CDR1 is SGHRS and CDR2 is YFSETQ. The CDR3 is CASSLSGTGGNEQYF. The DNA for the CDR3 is TGCGCCAGCAGCCTATCCGGGACAGGGGGCAACGAGCAGTACTTC.

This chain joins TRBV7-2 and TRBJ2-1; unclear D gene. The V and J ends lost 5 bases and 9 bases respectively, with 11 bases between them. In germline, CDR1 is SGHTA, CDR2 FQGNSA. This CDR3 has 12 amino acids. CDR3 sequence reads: CASSAVGGEQFF. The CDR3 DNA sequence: TGTGCCAGCAGCGCGGTGGGTGGTGAGCAGTTCTTC.

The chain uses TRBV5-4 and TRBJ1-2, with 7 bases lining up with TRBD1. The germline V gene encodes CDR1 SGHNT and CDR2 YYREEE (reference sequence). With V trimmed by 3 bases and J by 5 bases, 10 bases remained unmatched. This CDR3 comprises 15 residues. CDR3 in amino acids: CASSSGSAQGYGYTF. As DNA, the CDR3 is TGTGCCAGCAGCTCGGGTAGCGCACAGGGGTATGGCTACACCTTC.

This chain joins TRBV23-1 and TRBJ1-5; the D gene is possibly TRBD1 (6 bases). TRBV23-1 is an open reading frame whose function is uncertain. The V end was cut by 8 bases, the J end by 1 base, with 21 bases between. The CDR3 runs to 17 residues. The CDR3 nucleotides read TGCGCCAGCCTAGGGGATTCCAGGGGAGTAAGCAATCAGCCCCAGCATTTT. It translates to CASLGDSRGVSNQPQHF.

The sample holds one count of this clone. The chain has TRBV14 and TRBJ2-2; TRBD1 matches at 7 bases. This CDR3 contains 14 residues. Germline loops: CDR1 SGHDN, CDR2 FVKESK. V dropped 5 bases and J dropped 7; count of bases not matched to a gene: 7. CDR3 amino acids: CASSEQGIGGELFF. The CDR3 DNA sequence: TGTGCCAGCAGCGAACAGGGGATCGGCGGGGAGCTGTTTTTT. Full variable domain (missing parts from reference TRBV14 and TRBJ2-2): EAGVTQFPSHSVIEKGQTVTLRCDPISGHDNLYWYRRVMGKEIKFLLHFVKESKQDESGMPNNRFLAERTGGTYSTLKVQPAELEDSGVYFCASSEQGIGGELFFGEGSRLTVL.

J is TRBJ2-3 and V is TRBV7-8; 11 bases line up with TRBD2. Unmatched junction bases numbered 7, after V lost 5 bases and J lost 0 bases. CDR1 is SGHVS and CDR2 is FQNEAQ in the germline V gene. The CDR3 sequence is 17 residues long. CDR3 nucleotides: TGTGCCAGCAGCGACGTGACTAGCGGGGAAAGCACAGATACGCAGTATTTT. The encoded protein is CASSDVTSGESTDTQYF.

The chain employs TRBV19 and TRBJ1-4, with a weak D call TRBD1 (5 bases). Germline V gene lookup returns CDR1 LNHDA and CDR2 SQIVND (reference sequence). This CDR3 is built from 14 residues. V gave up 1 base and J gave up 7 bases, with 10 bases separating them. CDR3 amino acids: CASSIGRVGEKLFF. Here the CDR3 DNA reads TGTGCCAGTAGTATAGGCAGGGTTGGTGAAAAACTGTTTTTT. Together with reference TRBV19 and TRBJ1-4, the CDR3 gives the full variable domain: DGGITQSPKYLFRKEGQNVTLSCEQNLNHDAMYWYRQDPGQGLRLIYYSQIVNDFQKGDIAEGYSVSREKKESFPLTVTSAQKNPTAFYLCASSIGRVGEKLFFGSGTQLSVL.

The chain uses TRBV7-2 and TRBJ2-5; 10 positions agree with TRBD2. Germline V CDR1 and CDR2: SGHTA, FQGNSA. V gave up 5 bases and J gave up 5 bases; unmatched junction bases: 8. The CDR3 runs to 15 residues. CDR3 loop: CASSPSGRAGETQYF. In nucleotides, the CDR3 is TGTGCCAGCAGCCCCAGCGGGAGGGCCGGGGAGACCCAGTACTTC.